This TCR beta chain was obtained from a study of naive and memory T cell subsets. Both TRBC1 and TRBC2 were covered by a beta constant-region primer of two equimolar oligonucleotides. Using its own MiXCR run on the UMI-ligation and nested PCR reads, TCRdb lists one record per CDR3 protein. The data show about 85,000 distinct CDR3 sequences, over 10% seen once. The CDR3 extends over 18 amino acids. Germline CDR1 and CDR2: SGHNT and YENEEA. Trimming removed 0 bases from V and 2 bases from J, with 17 bases in between. The sequenced material came from central memory CD4+ T cells from blood. The receptor was derived from a human donor in good health. The rearrangement uses TRBV11-3 and TRBJ2-1; weak D call: TRBD2 (6 bases). The CDR3, as DNA: TGTGCCAGCAGCTTAGACTCCACCCGGTTAGCGGCCTACAATGAGCAGTTCTTC. It encodes CASSLDSTRLAAYNEQFF.